Listed below are T cell receptor beta chains from one sample, sequenced in a study of blood T cell repertoires in COVID-19. Assay used: immunoSEQ multiplex PCR; TCRdb lists only in-frame clones, some missing. The profile shows some 180,000 clones, more than 75% of them singletons. Material: peripheral blood. The receptors derive from a woman aged 55-70 years with COVID-19, enrolled during active disease. The CDR3 runs from the conserved cysteine through the conserved F or W. A D gene is named only where the DNA matches it firmly. The listing skips clone size in some rows; elsewhere it reads once, few, many or a size class.

TRBV5-1	.	TRBD1	TRBJ1-2	CASSLSGGGNYGYTF	TGCGCCAGCAGCTTGTCAGGGGGAGGTAACTATGGCTACACCTTC
TRBV18	.	TRBD2	TRBJ2-7	CASSPPLAGGYEQYF	TGTGCCAGCTCACCACCTCTAGCGGGGGGCTACGAGCAGTACTTC
TRBV20-1	once	TRBD1	TRBJ1-2	CSASPIRQGVINYGYTF	TGCAGTGCTAGTCCGATAAGACAGGGGGTGATTAACTATGGCTACACCTTC
TRBV20-1	.	TRBD2	TRBJ2-1	CSASALRKRGYNEQFF	TGCAGTGCTAGTGCCCTTAGAAAGCGGGGGTACAATGAGCAGTTCTTC
TRBV3-1/TRBV3-2	.	.	TRBJ1-1	CASSQGGVVAEAFF	TGTGCCAGCAGCCAAGGGGGGGTTGTCGCTGAAGCTTTCTTT
TRBV28	.	TRBD2	TRBJ2-1	CASSSSGGTYNEQFF	TGTGCCAGCAGTTCTAGCGGGGGGACCTACAATGAGCAGTTCTTC
TRBV6-6	.	TRBD1	TRBJ2-7	CASSPRDRGHYEQYF	TGTGCCAGCAGTCCGCGGGACAGGGGACACTACGAGCAGTACTTC
TRBV28	many	.	TRBJ1-2	CASSSQGAFYGYTF	TGTGCCAGCAGTTCACAGGGAGCTTTCTATGGCTACACCTTC
TRBV10-2	once	TRBD2	TRBJ2-1	CASRAKRGGSYNEQFF	TGCGCCAGCAGAGCTAAGCGGGGGGGCTCCTACAATGAGCAGTTCTTC
TRBV29-1	.	TRBD1	TRBJ1-1	CSVQGAGMNTEAFF	TGCAGCGTTCAGGGGGCTGGTATGAACACTGAAGCTTTCTTT
TRBV19	.	TRBD2	TRBJ2-4	CASSIVFLAGDIQYF	TGTGCCAGTAGTATAGTTTTTCTAGCGGGGGACATTCAGTACTTC
TRBV5-1	.	.	TRBJ2-5	CASSFLGWTQYF	TGCGCCAGCAGCTTTCTAGGCTGGACCCAGTACTTC
TRBV5-1	.	.	TRBJ1-1	CASSLAGVETEAFF	TGCGCCAGCAGCTTGGCTGGCGTGGAGACTGAAGCTTTCTTT
TRBV5-1	.	TRBD2	TRBJ2-3	CASSAQSRASGRTDTQYF	TGCGCCAGCAGTGCCCAAAGCCGGGCGAGCGGGAGGACAGATACGCAGTATTTT
TRBV13	.	.	TRBJ1-3	CASSIPGGTSGNTIYF	TGTGCCAGCAGCATACCGGGGGGGACCTCTGGAAACACCATATATTTT
TRBV7-9	.	TRBD1	TRBJ1-4	CASSLARGQGDEKLFF	TGTGCCAGCAGCTTAGCGCGGGGACAGGGGGATGAAAAACTGTTTTTT
TRBV5-4	.	.	TRBJ2-1	CASSLAEWGAYNEQFF	TGTGCCAGCAGCTTGGCCGAGTGGGGCGCCTACAATGAGCAGTTCTTC
TRBV7-2	.	TRBD2	TRBJ2-7	CASSLALAGGDEQYF	TGTGCCAGCAGCTTAGCCCTAGCGGGAGGTGACGAGCAGTACTTC
TRBV7-8	.	TRBD1	TRBJ2-5	CASSEDGTVIQETQYF	TGTGCCAGCAGCGAAGACGGGACAGTAATCCAAGAGACCCAGTACTTC
TRBV7-2	.	TRBD2	TRBJ2-1	CASSPLAGAPNEQFF	TGTGCCAGCAGCCCATTAGCGGGGGCGCCCAATGAGCAGTTCTTC
TRBV3-1/TRBV3-2	.	.	TRBJ2-7	CASSQGPGARYEQYF	TGTGCCAGCAGCCAAGGGCCGGGAGCAAGGTACGAGCAGTACTTC
TRBV9	.	TRBD1	TRBJ2-7	CASSGPSWDRGSYEQYF	TGTGCCAGCAGCGGACCGAGCTGGGACAGGGGTTCCTACGAGCAGTACTTC
TRBV6-5	.	.	TRBJ1-1	CASSPRQEIGTEAFF	TGTGCCAGCAGCCCAAGACAGGAAATTGGCACTGAAGCTTTCTTT
TRBV2	.	TRBD1	TRBJ1-1	CASSEERQGNTEAFF	TGTGCCAGCAGTGAAGAGAGACAGGGGAACACTGAAGCTTTCTTT
TRBV6-2/TRBV6-3	once	TRBD1	TRBJ2-7	CASSTMNRGRIEQYF	TGTGCCAGCAGTACAATGAACAGGGGGCGGATCGAGCAGTACTTC
TRBV11-1	.	.	TRBJ2-1	CASKRSSYNEQFF	TGTGCCAGCAAGAGGAGCTCCTACAATGAGCAGTTCTTC
TRBV5-1	.	TRBD1	TRBJ2-3	CASSTNRGSTDTQYF	TGCGCCAGCAGCACTAACAGGGGTTCCACAGATACGCAGTATTTT
TRBV10-3	.	TRBD2	TRBJ2-2	CASQGLADTGELFF	TGTGCCAGCCAAGGACTAGCAGATACCGGGGAGCTGTTTTTT
TRBV27	.	TRBD1	TRBJ1-4	CASSLGTADPNEKLFF	TGTGCCAGCAGTTTGGGGACAGCCGACCCAAATGAAAAACTGTTTTTT
TRBV6-5	.	TRBD1	TRBJ2-2	CASGQGPNTGELFF	TGTGCCAGTGGACAGGGCCCGAACACCGGGGAGCTGTTTTTT
TRBV6-5	once	TRBD1	TRBJ1-1	CASSYHTRGGAVFF	TGTGCCAGCAGTTACCATACCCGAGGGGGCGCGGTCTTCTTT
TRBV27	.	.	TRBJ2-7	CASRDQVYEQYF	TGTGCCAGCAGGGATCAGGTCTACGAGCAGTACTTC
TRBV14	few	TRBD1	TRBJ2-7	CASSQGRDRHYEQYF	TGTGCCAGCAGCCAAGGCCGGGACAGACATTACGAGCAGTACTTC
TRBV7-9	.	.	TRBJ1-2	CASSLVLNLHTF	TGTGCCAGCAGCTTAGTACTTAACCTCCACACCTTC
TRBV7-9	.	.	TRBJ2-6	CASSPDSTYSGANVLTF	TGTGCCAGCAGCCCAGACAGCACCTATTCTGGGGCCAACGTCCTGACTTTC
TRBV24-1	.	TRBD1	TRBJ2-2	CATRGQADTGELFF	TGTGCCACCAGAGGACAGGCAGACACCGGGGAGCTGTTTTTT
TRBV5-1	.	TRBD1	TRBJ1-2	CASSAGQPYGYTF	TGCGCCAGCAGCGCGGGACAGCCCTATGGCTACACCTTC
TRBV18	.	TRBD1	TRBJ2-5	CASSPLQGARETQYF	TGTGCCAGCTCACCATTGCAGGGGGCTCGTGAGACCCAGTACTTC
TRBV15	.	TRBD1	TRBJ1-4	CATSRAGTGNEKLFF	TGTGCCACCAGCAGAGCCGGGACAGGGAATGAAAAACTGTTTTTT
TRBV9	.	TRBD2	TRBJ2-4	CASSVDHPGGTKNIQYF	TGTGCCAGCAGCGTAGATCATCCGGGAGGAACCAAAAACATTCAGTACTTC
TRBV29-1	.	.	TRBJ1-1	CSVEAPGNTEAFF	TGCAGCGTTGAAGCTCCGGGAAACACTGAAGCTTTCTTT
TRBV13	.	TRBD2	TRBJ2-3	CASSAGLAGVGDTQYF	TGTGCCAGCAGCGCGGGACTAGCGGGAGTTGGAGATACGCAGTATTTT
TRBV5-1	.	TRBD2	TRBJ2-1	CASRDMTGTRINEQFF	TGCGCCAGCAGGGACATGACCGGGACTAGGATCAATGAGCAGTTCTTC
TRBV28	once	.	TRBJ1-3	CASRLRGISGNTIYF	TGTGCCAGCAGACTTCGGGGGATATCTGGAAACACCATATATTTT
TRBV10-3	.	TRBD2	TRBJ2-1	CATGTSGSGEQFF	TGTGCCACCGGGACTAGCGGGAGTGGTGAGCAGTTCTTC
TRBV20-1	.	.	TRBJ1-5	CSASLGGNQPQHF	TGCAGTGCTAGTTTGGGAGGCAATCAGCCCCAGCATTTT
TRBV28	once	.	TRBJ1-2	CASSSTGYGYTF	TGTGCCAGCAGCTCCACCGGGTATGGCTACACCTTC
TRBV15	.	.	TRBJ2-3	CATSRDLGSTDTQYF	TGTGCCACCAGCAGAGATTTGGGCAGCACAGATACGCAGTATTTT
TRBV27	few	.	TRBJ1-4	CASSLYYPISANEKLFF	TGTGCCAGCAGTTTATATTACCCAATCTCGGCTAATGAAAAACTGTTTTTT
TRBV5-1	.	TRBD2	TRBJ2-5	CASSLLGGRETQYF	TGCGCCAGCAGCTTGTTGGGCGGGAGAGAGACCCAGTACTTC
TRBV19	.	.	TRBJ1-2	CASSPQRAVSNYGYTF	TGTGCCAGTAGTCCCCAGAGGGCAGTCTCTAACTATGGCTACACCTTC
TRBV19	once	.	TRBJ1-5	CASSRSGDGNQPQHF	TGTGCCAGTAGTAGGTCGGGAGACGGCAATCAGCCCCAGCATTTT
TRBV25-1	.	TRBD2	TRBJ2-5	CASSEYDPSGGYRETQYF	TGTGCCAGCAGTGAATATGATCCTAGCGGGGGGTACCGGGAGACCCAGTACTTC
TRBV4-3	.	.	TRBJ1-4	CASSQSRGEKLFF	TGCGCCAGCAGCCAATCAAGAGGTGAAAAACTGTTTTTT
TRBV5-8	.	TRBD2	TRBJ2-1	CASSPSGGTYNEQFF	TGTGCCAGCAGCCCCTCGGGGGGAACCTACAATGAGCAGTTCTTC
TRBV7-3	.	TRBD2	TRBJ2-3	CASSLLRLAGGPVGTDTQYF	TGTGCCAGCAGCTTACTCCGGCTAGCGGGGGGGCCGGTCGGCACAGATACGCAGTATTTT